The rows below give T cell receptor beta chains drawn from one sample of a study of blood T cell repertoires in COVID-19. The table came from immunoSEQ multiplex PCR; TCRdb's copy has only in-frame clones and leaves some out. The top ten hold more than 0.95% of the sample, which has under 250,000 clones, just over 90% seen once. Specimen: peripheral blood. All receptors derive from a young man with acute or convalescent COVID-19. The CDR3 runs from the conserved cysteine through the conserved F or W. Fields, in order: V gene, D gene, J gene, CDR3 length, clone size, CDR3 DNA, CDR3 protein. A D gene is named only where the DNA matches it firmly. Only part of the rows carry a size: once, few, many, or a class if the clone is expanded.

TRBV11-2,TRBD1,TRBJ1-4,14,-,TGTGCCAGCAGCTTAGTGAGGGGGCGGGAAAAACTGTTTTTT,CASSLVRGREKLFF
TRBV28,TRBD2,TRBJ2-7,15,-,TGTGCCAGCAGTTCCCCCGCTAGCGGGAGGGCCGAGCTGTACTTC,CASSSPASGRAELYF
TRBV6-1,-,TRBJ1-2,12,once,TGTGCCAGCAGTGAAGCGTCATCAAACTTGGCCTTC,CASSEASSNLAF
TRBV3-1/TRBV3-2,-,TRBJ1-1,15,-,TGTGCCAGCAGCCAAGGGACACACATGAACACTGAAGCTTTCTTT,CASSQGTHMNTEAFF
TRBV5-1,-,TRBJ2-2,15,-,TGCGCCAGCAGCTTGGGCGTTTCGGGCACCGGGGAGCTGTTTTTT,CASSLGVSGTGELFF
TRBV6-5,-,TRBJ1-1,12,-,TGTGCCAGCAGTCAGGGTGAGGCTGAAGCTTTCTTT,CASSQGEAEAFF
TRBV28,TRBD1,TRBJ2-7,15,once,TGTGCCAGCAGTCCACCGGACAGGGGGCGCAGCGAGCAGTACTTC,CASSPPDRGRSEQYF
TRBV23-1,TRBD1,TRBJ1-3,20,once,TGCGCCAGCAGCCAACATCCGCTAAGACAGGGAATTGGGCGAGGGAACACCATATATTTT,CASSQHPLRQGIGRGNTIYF
TRBV28,-,TRBJ1-4,17,-,TGTGCCAGCAGTTTAAGTCGGATAGCAGGGCTGAATGAAAAACTGTTTTTT,CASSLSRIAGLNEKLFF
TRBV9,TRBD2,TRBJ2-3,18,-,TGTGCCAGCAGCGTAGCTGGGGGACTATACGCCGAGACAGATACGCAGTATTTT,CASSVAGGLYAETDTQYF
TRBV30,-,TRBJ1-5,14,-,TGTGCCTGGAGTCCAGGGATGAGCAATCAGCCCCAGCATTTT,CAWSPGMSNQPQHF
TRBV7-3,-,TRBJ1-6,14,few,TGTGCCAGCAGCATAAATGGGGGGGTTTCACCCCTCCACTTT,CASSINGGVSPLHF
TRBV7-2,TRBD2,TRBJ2-2,15,-,TGTGCCAGCAGCCACACTAGCGGGGGGGCCGGGGAGCTGTTTTTT,CASSHTSGGAGELFF
TRBV27,TRBD1,TRBJ2-2,16,-,TGTGCCAGCAGGAAACCGGGACAGGGGCCGACCGGGGAGCTGTTTTTT,CASRKPGQGPTGELFF
TRBV28,-,TRBJ1-2,12,-,TGTGCCAGCAGTCCAAGACAGCACGGCTACACCTTC,CASSPRQHGYTF
TRBV9,-,TRBJ1-1,13,-,TGTGCCAGCAGCGTAGGTCAGGGGACTGAAGCTTTCTTT,CASSVGQGTEAFF
TRBV7-3,-,TRBJ1-1,13,-,TGTGCCAGCAGCTTATGGAGGAACACTGAAGCTTTCTTT,CASSLWRNTEAFF
TRBV7-3,TRBD1,TRBJ2-7,17,-,TGTGCCAGCAGCCCTAATTCCAGGGGGTGGGACTCCTACGAGCAGTACTTC,CASSPNSRGWDSYEQYF
TRBV6-5,TRBD2,TRBJ2-1,15,-,TGTGCCAGCAGTAAGCGGGAGGGCCGTATTAATGAGCAGTTCTTC,CASSKREGRINEQFF
TRBV11-2,-,TRBJ2-3,18,-,TGTGCCAGCAGCCCCAACCTGGGCCCCTTCTCGGGGTCAGATACGCAGTATTTT,CASSPNLGPFSGSDTQYF
TRBV28,-,TRBJ2-7,14,-,TGTGCCAGCAGTCCCATGGTCGGGGGAGGCGAGCAGTACTTC,CASSPMVGGGEQYF
TRBV19,TRBD2,TRBJ2-2,16,-,TGTGCCAGTAGGCCTAGCGGGAGGGGGAACACCGGGGAGCTGTTTTTT,CASRPSGRGNTGELFF
TRBV2,-,TRBJ1-5,15,-,TGTGCCAGCAGTCGCGACAGGAGGAGCAATCAGCCCCAGCATTTT,CASSRDRRSNQPQHF
TRBV9,TRBD2,TRBJ2-5,16,-,TGTGCCAGCAGCGTAGGCATAGGACTAGCGGGAGAGACCCAGTACTTC,CASSVGIGLAGETQYF
TRBV9,TRBD1,TRBJ2-1,15,-,TGTGCCAGCAGCCCCATCGGGACAGGGAACAATGAGCAGTTCTTC,CASSPIGTGNNEQFF
TRBV5-1,TRBD2,TRBJ2-3,15,-,TGCGCCAGCAGCTCCGGGACTAGGGGCACAGATACGCAGTATTTT,CASSSGTRGTDTQYF
TRBV6-5,-,TRBJ2-7,14,-,TGTGCCAGCAGTTGGAGGGGGCCTTCCTACGAGCAGTACTTC,CASSWRGPSYEQYF
TRBV11-1,-,TRBJ2-5,12,-,TGTGCCAGCAGCTTAGGGGCAGAGACCCAGTACTTC,CASSLGAETQYF
TRBV2,-,TRBJ1-5,15,-,TGTGCCAGCAGAGGAGAGTTTTTGGGCAATCAGCCCCAGCATTTT,CASRGEFLGNQPQHF
TRBV2,-,TRBJ1-5,14,-,TGTGCCAGCAGTGAGACCAGGGTGTATCAGCCCCAGCATTTT,CASSETRVYQPQHF
TRBV18,-,TRBJ1-1,15,-,TGTGCCAGCTCACCGTATGCAGGGATGAACACTGAAGCTTTCTTT,CASSPYAGMNTEAFF
TRBV11-2,-,TRBJ1-6,15,once,TGTGCCAGCAGCCCACTCGGGACACGTAATTCACCCCTCCACTTT,CASSPLGTRNSPLHF
TRBV27,TRBD1,TRBJ2-5,14,-,TGTGCCAGCAGTTTATCGGGACAGAAGAGGACCCAGTACTTC,CASSLSGQKRTQYF
TRBV11-3,TRBD1,TRBJ2-2,15,once,TGTGCCAGCAGCCCAGGACAGGGGGAAGGCGGGGAGCTGTTTTTT,CASSPGQGEGGELFF
TRBV9,-,TRBJ2-3,16,-,TGTGCCAGCAGCGTACGAGGAGGGTCTAGCACAGATACGCAGTATTTT,CASSVRGGSSTDTQYF
TRBV5-4,TRBD1,TRBJ2-7,16,-,TGTGCCAGCAGCTTGGCACAGGGGGCTTTGTTGCCCGAGCAGTACTTC,CASSLAQGALLPEQYF